This is a list of T cell receptor beta chains from one sample in a study of blood T cell repertoires in COVID-19. Method: immunoSEQ multiplex PCR; TCRdb's copy keeps in-frame clones and lacks some. This sample yields around 330,000 clones, of which 90% are seen a single time; 2% to 3% belongs to the top ten. Material: PBMCs or T cells enriched from blood (not recorded which). The receptors were gathered from a man in his fifties or sixties who had recovered from COVID-19. Each CDR3 is given with its conserved first and last residue.

J gene: TRBJ2-2; V gene: TRBV4-2; CDR3 protein: CASSPRETGELFF
J gene: TRBJ1-5; V gene: TRBV2; CDR3 protein: CASSGDRGGNQPQHF
J gene: TRBJ1-3; V gene: TRBV19; CDR3 protein: CASTSHGTVLYF
J gene: TRBJ1-1; V gene: TRBV21-1; CDR3 protein: CASSKQAGKATEAFF
J gene: TRBJ1-5; V gene: TRBV4-2; CDR3 protein: CASSQEFGTGDQPQHF
J gene: TRBJ2-7; V gene: TRBV10-2; CDR3 protein: CASSERTGGSYEQYF
J gene: TRBJ1-5; V gene: TRBV5-6; CDR3 protein: CASSSNGQGYNQPQHF
J gene: TRBJ1-5; V gene: TRBV7-8; CDR3 protein: CASSLAGQGYQPQHF
J gene: TRBJ1-6; V gene: TRBV7-8; CDR3 protein: CASRLEGTGLDF
J gene: TRBJ1-4; V gene: TRBV6-5; CDR3 protein: CASKRWTGVNEKLFF
J gene: TRBJ2-1; V gene: TRBV6-5; CDR3 protein: CASSYSTSGRGQFF
J gene: TRBJ2-1; V gene: TRBV5-1; CDR3 protein: CASSRQGQYNEQFF
J gene: TRBJ2-1; V gene: TRBV7-9; CDR3 protein: CASSLDQGAIYNEQFF
J gene: TRBJ1-2; V gene: TRBV28; CDR3 protein: CAPGVGGAASNYGYTF
J gene: TRBJ1-1; V gene: TRBV30; CDR3 protein: CAWNRDRVGGTEAFF
J gene: TRBJ1-4; V gene: TRBV4-1; CDR3 protein: CASSQDGVTGFNEKLFF
J gene: TRBJ2-2; V gene: TRBV7-9; CDR3 protein: CASSLTSNTGELFF
J gene: TRBJ1-6; V gene: TRBV6-5; CDR3 protein: CASGRLGSRNSPLHF
J gene: TRBJ2-1; V gene: TRBV7-6; CDR3 protein: CASSFGLAGVGEQFF
J gene: TRBJ2-1; V gene: TRBV5-1; CDR3 protein: CASAGLAGDPNPNEQFF
J gene: TRBJ2-5; V gene: TRBV5-1; CDR3 protein: CASSIGTSGGAYQETQYF
J gene: TRBJ2-2; V gene: TRBV12-3/TRBV12-4; CDR3 protein: CASSAWLAGELFF
J gene: TRBJ1-5; V gene: TRBV5-1; CDR3 protein: CASSLDAVGLNQPQHF
J gene: TRBJ2-7; V gene: TRBV27; CDR3 protein: CASRTTTGGSPYEQYF
J gene: TRBJ1-3; V gene: TRBV10-3; CDR3 protein: CAISATGSGNTIYF
J gene: TRBJ2-1; V gene: TRBV3-1/TRBV3-2; CDR3 protein: CASSQGTGVEQFF
J gene: TRBJ1-1; V gene: TRBV7-9; CDR3 protein: CASSLSAAEAFF
J gene: TRBJ2-2; V gene: TRBV30; CDR3 protein: CAWSPSATNTGELFF
J gene: TRBJ1-1; V gene: TRBV5-1; CDR3 protein: CASSLVAGYTEAFF
J gene: TRBJ2-2; V gene: TRBV25-1; CDR3 protein: CASSDWTGGKGELFF
J gene: TRBJ1-2; V gene: TRBV6-5; CDR3 protein: CASREDRPVVGYTF
J gene: TRBJ2-5; V gene: TRBV4-1; CDR3 protein: CASSQSLGLSQETQYF
J gene: TRBJ2-5; V gene: TRBV5-1; CDR3 protein: CASTDARQGMKTQYF
J gene: TRBJ2-1; V gene: TRBV28; CDR3 protein: CASRKTGRNEQFF
J gene: TRBJ2-7; V gene: TRBV19; CDR3 protein: CASSSRTGFYEQYF
J gene: TRBJ1-2; V gene: TRBV12-3/TRBV12-4; CDR3 protein: CASSFQGGYTF
J gene: TRBJ1-5; V gene: TRBV27; CDR3 protein: CASSRQGRNQPQHF
J gene: TRBJ2-7; V gene: TRBV30; CDR3 protein: CAWRPNHLGQGAYEQYF
J gene: TRBJ1-2; V gene: TRBV6-6; CDR3 protein: CASSPPDSYGYTF
J gene: TRBJ1-2; V gene: TRBV5-1; CDR3 protein: CASSSSQGAYGYTF
J gene: TRBJ2-1; V gene: TRBV9; CDR3 protein: CASSVWTRNGYNEQFF
J gene: TRBJ1-1; V gene: TRBV7-9; CDR3 protein: CASSLGAANTEAFF